This entry lists 14 T cell receptor beta chains sequenced from one sample in a study of blood T cell repertoires in COVID-19. The table came from immunoSEQ multiplex PCR; TCRdb's copy has only in-frame clones and leaves some out. The data show a few hundred thousand clones, around 84% seen once. The specimen was peripheral blood. Receptor source: a woman younger than 30 with acute or convalescent COVID-19.

This rearrangement joins TRBV7-3 to TRBJ1-3, with unresolved D. CDR1 and CDR2 from the germline V gene are SGHTA and FQGTGA. The CDR3 has 13 amino acids. Trimming pared 5 bases from V and 7 bases from J, leaving 12 bases between. CDR3 sequence (DNA): TGTGCCAGCAGCCAATCAAGCTGGAACACCATATATTTT. Protein product: CASSQSSWNTIYF.

This chain joins TRBV4-1 and TRBJ2-1; 7 bases match TRBD2. Trimming took 1 base from V and 4 from J; bases not matched to a gene: 10. Germline V lookup: CDR1 MGHRA, CDR2 YSYEKL. The CDR3 covers 17 residues. The CDR3, as DNA: TGCGCCAGCAGCCAAGGTTCGGGGCTAGCGGAGTACAATGAGCAGTTCTTC. This encodes CASSQGSGLAEYNEQFF.

This chain joins TRBV28 and TRBJ1-1, with a tentative D call TRBD1 (5 bases). Trimming pared 2 bases from V and 4 bases from J, leaving 5 bases between. The CDR3 runs to 12 residues. In germline, CDR1 is MDHEN, CDR2 SYDVKM. CDR3 coding DNA: TGTGCCAGCAGTTTACAGGGCACTGAAGCTTTCTTT. This encodes CASSLQGTEAFF. The complete variable domain, with remaining parts taken from reference TRBV28 and TRBJ1-1, reads DVKVTQSSRYLVKRTGEKVFLECVQDMDHENMFWYRQDPGLGLRLIYFSYDVKMKEKGDIPEGYSVSREKKERFSLILESASTNQTSMYLCASSLQGTEAFFGQGTRLTVV.

This chain uses TRBV14 with TRBJ1-2; D may be TRBD1 (6 bases). The CDR3 spans 12 residues. V was clipped by 4 bases and J by 8 bases, with 11 bases between them. Germline-derived CDR1 and CDR2 are SGHDN and FVKESK. This chain's CDR3 is CASSPGEWGYTF. The CDR3 DNA is TGTGCCAGCAGCCCAGGGGAATGGGGCTACACCTTC.

The rearrangement joins TRBV30 to TRBJ1-3; D is ambiguous. The CDR3 runs to 14 residues. The germline gives CDR1 GTSNPN, CDR2 SVGIG (reference sequence). V dropped 0 bases and J dropped 0 bases, with 6 bases sitting between them. The CDR3 nucleotides are TGTGCCTGGAGTGTGTCTATCTCTGGAAACACCATATATTTT. This translates into CAWSVSISGNTIYF.

The genes are TRBV6-5 and TRBJ2-7; 8 nucleotides match TRBD1. V trimming: 10 bases; J trimming: 2 bases; junction bases outside the gene matches: 4. The CDR3 spans 12 residues. CDR1 is MNHEY, CDR2 SVGAGI, per germline. CDR3 protein: CATTGVTYEQYF. The CDR3 coding sequence is TGTGCCACGACAGGGGTCACCTACGAGCAGTACTTC.

The V call is TRBV5-5, the J call TRBJ1-5; TRBD1 matches at 7 bases. V shed 3 bases, J shed 7 bases, and the junction held 7 bases outside the gene matches. The CDR3 covers 14 residues. Germline V gene lookup returns CDR1 SGHKS and CDR2 YYEKEE (reference sequence). CDR3 protein: CASSSGQPDQPQHF. CDR3 sequence (DNA): TGTGCCAGCAGCTCGGGACAGCCTGACCAGCCCCAGCATTTT.

The V call is TRBV5-6, the J call TRBJ1-5, with D uncertain. Per germline, CDR1 SGHDT and CDR2 YYEEEE. This CDR3 is 16 amino acids long. The V and J ends lost 1 base and 5 bases respectively, with 16 bases between them. The DNA for the CDR3 is TGTGCCAGCAGCTTGAGCGGAACATCACAATATCAGCCCCAGCATTTT. Translated: CASSLSGTSQYQPQHF.

The V and J genes are TRBV19 and TRBJ1-2; maybe TRBD1 (5 bases). The V end lost 7 bases, the J end lost 5 bases, and 11 bases lay between the germline ends. The CDR3 runs to 12 residues. From germline, CDR1 is LNHDA and CDR2 SQIVND (reference sequence). The CDR3 DNA reads TGTGCCAGTACCCCAGGGATGTATGGCTACACCTTC. It translates to CASTPGMYGYTF.

This chain uses TRBV5-1 with TRBJ2-3, with 11 bases identical to TRBD1. CDR3 length: 15 residues. J lost 3 bases, V lost 4 bases, and 4 bases had no gene match. Per the germline V gene, CDR1 is SGHRS and CDR2 is YFSETQ. CDR3 in DNA: TGCGCCAGCAGCCTTGGACAGGGGGCTACAGATACGCAGTATTTT. The encoded protein is CASSLGQGATDTQYF.

This clone has just a few counts. V usage is TRBV5-4 and J usage is TRBJ2-2; 7 bases match TRBD1. The CDR3 extends over 15 amino acids. Looked up from germline, CDR1 is SGHNT and CDR2 is YYREEE (reference sequence). After removal of 5 bases from V and 2 bases from J, the junction contained 6 bases not matched to a gene. DNA for the CDR3: TGTGCCAGCAGTACCGGGACAGTTAACACCGGGGAGCTGTTTTTT. It specifies CASSTGTVNTGELFF.

The genes are TRBV6-5 and TRBJ1-2; no clear D gene. Trimming took off 10 bases at V and 8 bases at J, with 14 bases between the two ends. Germline V lookup: CDR1 MNHEY, CDR2 SVGAGI. This CDR3 is built from 11 residues. CDR3 sequence (DNA): TGTGCCACTCGGCAGGCAGGAGGCTACACCTTC. Its translation: CATRQAGGYTF.

This chain links TRBV11-2 with TRBJ1-1; 8 positions match TRBD1. The CDR3 runs to 17 residues. V dropped 3 bases and J dropped 3; count of bases not matched to a gene: 12. Germline CDR1 SGHAT, CDR2 FQNNGV. CDR3 DNA sequence: TGTGCCAGCAGCTTTGAGGCAGGGGGCGATTTAGACACTGAAGCTTTCTTT. Protein: CASSFEAGGDLDTEAFF.

V is TRBV7-6 and J is TRBJ2-4, with a possible D match to TRBD2 (6 bases). Deletions cut 2 bases from V and 8 bases from J, with 16 bases between. CDR1 is SGHVS and CDR2 is FNYEAQ in the germline V gene. The CDR3 length is 15 residues. CDR3 amino acids: CASSLTGPPGDIQYF. CDR3 nucleotide sequence: TGTGCCAGCAGCTTAACAGGTCCCCCGGGGGACATTCAGTACTTC.